Detailed here is one T cell receptor beta chain. The antigen remains undetermined. A multiplex PCR was run with 60 Vbeta primers and 13 Jbeta primers. This table comes from immunoSEQ multiplex PCR, and its TCRdb copy is limited to in-frame clones, with some not included. The sample table includes some 72,000 clones. The ends lost 4 bases at V and 6 bases at J; junction bases unmatched: 4. There are 14 residues in the CDR3. CDR1 is SGHRS, CDR2 YFSETQ, per germline. This sample is part of a study of cytomegalovirus exposure and HLA in healthy donors. Study-level background: Most donors, about 82% of over 350 genotyped, fell in the Caucasian-associated ancestry cluster. Overall study results and limits: It was reported that the classifier diagnosed cytomegalovirus status with high specificity and sensitivity in both the original and validation cohorts.

The sequence was collected from a man aged 30 to 45 in good health and CMV-seronegative. The genes are TRBV5-1 and TRBJ2-3; the match to TRBD1 covers 11 bases. Sample: PBMCs. The CDR3 nucleotides read TGCGCCAGCAGCCCGGGACAGGGGGATGATACGCAGTATTTT. Encoded protein: CASSPGQGDDTQYF.